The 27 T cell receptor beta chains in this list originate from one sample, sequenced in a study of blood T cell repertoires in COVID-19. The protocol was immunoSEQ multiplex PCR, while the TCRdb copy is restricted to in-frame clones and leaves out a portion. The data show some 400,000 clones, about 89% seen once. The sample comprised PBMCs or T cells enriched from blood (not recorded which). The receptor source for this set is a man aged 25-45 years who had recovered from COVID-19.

The CDR3 region has the DNA TGTGCCAGCAGCGGGGGCTTCAGGGGTGGTGGCTACACCTTC. Translation gives CASSGGFRGGGYTF. This sequence joins TRBV11-2 and TRBJ1-2; D perhaps matches TRBD1 (6 bases). Trimming shortened V by 5 bases and J by 7 bases, and 17 bases separated the two germline ends. Germline CDR1 SGHAT, CDR2 FQNNGV. This CDR3 is built from 14 residues.

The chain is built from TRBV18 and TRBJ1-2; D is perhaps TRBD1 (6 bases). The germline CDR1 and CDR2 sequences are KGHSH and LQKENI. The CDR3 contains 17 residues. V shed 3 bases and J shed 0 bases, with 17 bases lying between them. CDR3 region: CASSPGPGQLSNYGYTF. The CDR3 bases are TGTGCCAGCTCACCCGGGCCTGGACAGCTTTCTAACTATGGCTACACCTTC.

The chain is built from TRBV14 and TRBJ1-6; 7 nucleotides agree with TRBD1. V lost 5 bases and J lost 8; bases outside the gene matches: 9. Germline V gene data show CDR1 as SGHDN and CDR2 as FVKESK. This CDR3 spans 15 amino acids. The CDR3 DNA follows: TGTGCCAGCAGCAGACAGGGACTTGATGATTCACCCCTCCACTTT. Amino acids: CASSRQGLDDSPLHF.

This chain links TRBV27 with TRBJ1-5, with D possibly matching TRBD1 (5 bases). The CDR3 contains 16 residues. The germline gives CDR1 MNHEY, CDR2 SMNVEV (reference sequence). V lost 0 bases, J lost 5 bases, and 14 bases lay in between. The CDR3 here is CASSLSGGEFHQPQHF. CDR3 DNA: TGTGCCAGCAGTTTATCGGGAGGGGAGTTCCATCAGCCCCAGCATTTT.

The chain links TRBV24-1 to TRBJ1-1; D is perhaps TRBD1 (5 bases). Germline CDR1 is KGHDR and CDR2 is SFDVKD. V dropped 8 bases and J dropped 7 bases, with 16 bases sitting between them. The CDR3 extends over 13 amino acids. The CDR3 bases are TGTGCCACCAAAGGGTGGGATACAGGTGAAGCTTTCTTT. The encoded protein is CATKGWDTGEAFF.

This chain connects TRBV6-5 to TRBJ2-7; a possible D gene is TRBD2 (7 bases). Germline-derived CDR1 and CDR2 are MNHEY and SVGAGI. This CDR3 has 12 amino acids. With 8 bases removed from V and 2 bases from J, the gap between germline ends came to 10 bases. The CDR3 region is CASSGGPYEQYF. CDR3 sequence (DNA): TGTGCCAGCTCCGGGGGGCCCTACGAGCAGTACTTC.

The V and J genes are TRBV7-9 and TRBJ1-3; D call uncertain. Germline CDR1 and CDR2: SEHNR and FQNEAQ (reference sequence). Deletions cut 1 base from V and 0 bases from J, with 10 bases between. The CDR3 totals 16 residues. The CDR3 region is CASSLVGLSSGNTIYF. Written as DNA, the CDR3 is TGTGCCAGCAGCTTAGTTGGGCTATCCTCTGGAAACACCATATATTTT.

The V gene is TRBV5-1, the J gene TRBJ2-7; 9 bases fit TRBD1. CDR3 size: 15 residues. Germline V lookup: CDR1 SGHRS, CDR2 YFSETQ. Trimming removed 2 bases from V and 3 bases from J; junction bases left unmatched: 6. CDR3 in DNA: TGCGCCAGCAGCTTTCCGACAGGGGGTTACTACGAGCAGTACTTC. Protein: CASSFPTGGYYEQYF.

The CDR3 protein is CASSSGGFQSYDTQYF. CDR3 coding DNA: TGTGCCAGCAGCTCCGGGGGTTTTCAGTCCTACGATACGCAGTATTTT. V gene TRBV28 combines with J gene TRBJ2-3, with TRBD2 as a possible D gene (6 bases). CDR1 is MDHEN, CDR2 SYDVKM, per germline. This CDR3 has 16 residues. The ends were cut back, 6 bases at V and 6 bases at J, with 22 bases in the middle.

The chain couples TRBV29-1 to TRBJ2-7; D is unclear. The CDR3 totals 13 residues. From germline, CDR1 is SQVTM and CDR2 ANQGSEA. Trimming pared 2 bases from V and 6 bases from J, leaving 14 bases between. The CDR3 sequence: CSVERSTPSEQYF. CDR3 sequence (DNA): TGCAGCGTTGAACGGTCAACCCCCTCCGAGCAGTACTTC.

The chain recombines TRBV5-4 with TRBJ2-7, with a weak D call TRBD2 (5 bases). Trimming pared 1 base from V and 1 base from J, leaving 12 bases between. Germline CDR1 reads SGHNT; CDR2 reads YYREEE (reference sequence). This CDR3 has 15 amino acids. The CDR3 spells CASSLRGGDSYEQYF. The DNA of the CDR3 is TGTGCCAGCAGCTTGCGGGGTGGGGATTCCTACGAGCAGTACTTC.

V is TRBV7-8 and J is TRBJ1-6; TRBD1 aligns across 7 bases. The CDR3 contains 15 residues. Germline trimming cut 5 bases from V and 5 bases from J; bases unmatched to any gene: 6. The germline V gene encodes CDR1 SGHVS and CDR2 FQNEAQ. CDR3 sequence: CASSDVQGDNSPLHF. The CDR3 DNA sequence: TGTGCCAGCAGCGACGTTCAGGGGGATAATTCACCCCTCCACTTT.

CDR3 sequence: CASAPRGQQPPHSGNTIYF. CDR3 DNA: TGTGCTAGTGCCCCAAGAGGACAGCAGCCTCCTCACTCTGGAAACACCATATATTTT. This chain links TRBV12-5 with TRBJ1-3; D may be TRBD1 (6 bases). CDR1 LGHNT and CDR2 FRNRAP come from the germline V gene. This CDR3 region has 19 residues. The germline V and J ends were trimmed by 7 bases and 0 bases, with 25 bases remaining between them.

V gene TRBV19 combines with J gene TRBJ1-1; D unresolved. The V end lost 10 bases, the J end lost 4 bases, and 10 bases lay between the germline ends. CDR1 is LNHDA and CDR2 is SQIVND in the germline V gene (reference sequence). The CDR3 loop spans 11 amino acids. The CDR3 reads CATYSFTEAFF. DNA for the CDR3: TGTGCCACTTACAGTTTCACTGAAGCTTTCTTT.

Here the CDR3 DNA reads TGCAGTGCTAGAGGGCAGGTTGAGGCTTTCTTT. This gives the protein CSARGQVEAFF. J is TRBJ1-1 and V is TRBV20-1; no clear D gene. The CDR3 has 11 residues. The V and J ends lost 1 base and 11 bases respectively, with 11 bases between them. The germline gives CDR1 DFQATT, CDR2 SNEGSKA (reference sequence).

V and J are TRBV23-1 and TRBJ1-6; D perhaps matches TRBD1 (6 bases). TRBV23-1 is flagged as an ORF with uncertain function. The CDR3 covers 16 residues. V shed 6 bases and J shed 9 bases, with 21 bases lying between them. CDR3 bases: TGCGCCAGCAGACGCGCCGGGACACGGGTGCGTTCACCCCTCCACTTT. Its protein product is CASRRAGTRVRSPLHF.

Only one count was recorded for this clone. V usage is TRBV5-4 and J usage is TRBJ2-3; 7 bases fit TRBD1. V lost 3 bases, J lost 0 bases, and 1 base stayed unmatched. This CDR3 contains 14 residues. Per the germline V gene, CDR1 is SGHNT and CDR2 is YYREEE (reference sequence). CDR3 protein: CASSWDRSTDTQYF. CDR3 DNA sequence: TGTGCCAGCAGCTGGGACAGAAGCACAGATACGCAGTATTTT.

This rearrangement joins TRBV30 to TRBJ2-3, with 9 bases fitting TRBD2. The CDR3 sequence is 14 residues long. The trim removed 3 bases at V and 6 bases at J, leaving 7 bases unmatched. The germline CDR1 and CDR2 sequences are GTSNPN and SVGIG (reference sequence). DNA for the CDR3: TGTGCCTGGAGGCCAGCGGGGGGAAGGGATACGCAGTATTTT. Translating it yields CAWRPAGGRDTQYF.

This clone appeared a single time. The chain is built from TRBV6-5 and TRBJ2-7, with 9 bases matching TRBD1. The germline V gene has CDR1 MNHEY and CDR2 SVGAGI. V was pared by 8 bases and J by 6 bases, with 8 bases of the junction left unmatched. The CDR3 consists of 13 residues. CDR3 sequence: CASGRQGVGEQYF. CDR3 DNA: TGTGCCAGCGGTCGACAGGGGGTGGGCGAGCAGTACTTC.

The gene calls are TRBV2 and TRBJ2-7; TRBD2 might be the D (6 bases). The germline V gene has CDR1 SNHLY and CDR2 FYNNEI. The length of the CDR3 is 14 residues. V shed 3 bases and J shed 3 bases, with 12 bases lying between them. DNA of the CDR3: TGTGCCAGCAGTGAGCGGACGGGAGTCTACGAGCAGTACTTC. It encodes CASSERTGVYEQYF.

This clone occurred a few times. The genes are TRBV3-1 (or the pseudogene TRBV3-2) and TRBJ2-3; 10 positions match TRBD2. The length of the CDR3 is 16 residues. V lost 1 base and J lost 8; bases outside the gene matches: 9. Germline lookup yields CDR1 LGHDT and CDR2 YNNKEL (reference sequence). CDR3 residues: CASSQGAAGGHTTQYF. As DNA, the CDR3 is TGTGCCAGCAGCCAAGGGGCAGCGGGGGGGCATACTACGCAGTATTTT.

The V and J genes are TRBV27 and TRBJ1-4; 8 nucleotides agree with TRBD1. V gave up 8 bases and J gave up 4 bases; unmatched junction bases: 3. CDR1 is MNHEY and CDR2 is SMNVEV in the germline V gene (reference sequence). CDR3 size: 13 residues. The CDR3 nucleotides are TGTGCCAGCGGAACAGGGGGTAATGAAAAACTGTTTTTT. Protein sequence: CASGTGGNEKLFF.

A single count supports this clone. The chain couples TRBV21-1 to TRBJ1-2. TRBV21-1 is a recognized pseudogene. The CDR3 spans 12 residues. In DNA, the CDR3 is TGTGCCAGCAGCAGAGTGCACGCTGGCTACACCTTC. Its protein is CASSRVHAGYTF.

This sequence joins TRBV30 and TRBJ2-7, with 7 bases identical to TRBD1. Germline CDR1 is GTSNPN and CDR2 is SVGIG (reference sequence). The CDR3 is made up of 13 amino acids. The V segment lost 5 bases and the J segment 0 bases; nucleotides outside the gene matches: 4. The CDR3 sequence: CAWDRESSYEQYF. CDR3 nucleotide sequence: TGTGCCTGGGACAGGGAGAGCTCCTACGAGCAGTACTTC.

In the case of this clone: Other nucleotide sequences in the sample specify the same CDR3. CDR3 DNA sequence: TGTGCCAGCAGCCGGGAAAACACTGAAGCTTTCTTT. It codes for CASSRENTEAFF. The chain carries TRBV7-9 and TRBJ1-1; D uncertain. CDR1 and CDR2 from the germline V gene are SEHNR and FQNEAQ (reference sequence). The CDR3 is 12 residues long. V was shortened by 5 bases and J by 2 bases, with 6 bases between the two germline ends.

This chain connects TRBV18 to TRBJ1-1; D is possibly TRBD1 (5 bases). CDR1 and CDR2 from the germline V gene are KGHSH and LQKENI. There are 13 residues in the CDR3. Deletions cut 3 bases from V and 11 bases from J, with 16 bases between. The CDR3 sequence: CASSPGEPRGAFF. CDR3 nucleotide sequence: TGTGCCAGCTCACCTGGAGAACCCCGGGGGGCTTTCTTT.

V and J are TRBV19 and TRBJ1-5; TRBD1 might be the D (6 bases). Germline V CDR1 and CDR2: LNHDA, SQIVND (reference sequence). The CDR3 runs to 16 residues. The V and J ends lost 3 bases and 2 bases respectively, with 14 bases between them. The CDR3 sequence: CASSIGGGTGNQPQHF. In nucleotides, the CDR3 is TGTGCCAGTAGTATCGGGGGGGGCACGGGCAATCAGCCCCAGCATTTT.